This T cell receptor (beta chain) is from a study of response to subunit inactivated influenza vaccine (dated 2018 in TCRdb). Background for the entire study: Deep quantitative profiling of the T cell receptor repertoire was used in the study to follow responses to a trivalent subunit inactivated influenza vaccine. Points the paper makes about the study in general: The authors suggested that each seasonal influenza vaccination may recruit only a limited number of new T cells.

Receptors were amplified or captured by RT-PCR. TCRdb records Illumina HiSeq 2500 as the sequencer. Using fastp trimming at Q25 and MiXCR clonotype assembly, TCRdb reanalyzed the public sequencing data and kept in-frame beta chains. Every entry covers one CDR3 protein and lists the most common genes and DNA from its rows. This sample has about 540,000 distinct CDR3 sequences in its table, and 20% to 25% of those were observed once. The ten largest clonotypes hold under 3.5% of the sample. Taken from cysteine to phenylalanine, the CDR3 has 13 residues. Just the 39-base CDR3 DNA is kept, in frame starting at base 1. Trimming removed 6 bases from V and 5 bases from J; the gene matches leave 7 bases unexplained. Taken from the germline V gene (reference sequence), the CDR1 and CDR2 loops are DFQATT and SNEGSKA. With respect to this clonotype: Which antigen it targets is not known. Per-base qualities were not stored, and no clone one base away is much larger.

These data also formed part of another study, on T cells expressing NK-cell markers. As the second paper documents: 5'RACE template switching, by which a universal primer site and unique molecular identifiers were added, was used to make TCR beta cDNA libraries. TCR beta-chain repertoires were profiled in sorted CD3+CD56+NKG2C+, CD3+CD56+NKG2C- and CD3+CD56-NKG2C+ T-cell subsets from seven or eight donors. Seven of the eight sequenced donors were HCMV-seropositive and one was HCMV-seronegative. In several experiments an anti-gammadeltaTCR antibody was added to restrict sorting to alphabetaTCR-expressing T cells. For more than 5 donors, the dominant CD3+CD56+NKG2C+ clonotypes were among the top 10 CD8+ clonotypes and accounted for about 1.0-7.5% of CD8+ T cells. Those dominant clonotypes were again the most abundant among CD3+CD56-NKG2C+ cells in a handful of donors, at about 28.3-65%. It remained unclear whether the expanded NKG2C-expressing T cell clones were specific for HCMV antigens. The eight sequenced donors were randomly selected healthy volunteers, three men and five women. To determine HCMV serostatus, a commercial ELISA kit was used to detect HCMV-specific IgG in serum. Ficoll density gradient centrifugation was used to isolate peripheral blood mononuclear cells from blood. CD4+ and CD8+ T cells were isolated from PBMC by magnetic immunoseparation with Miltenyi isolation kits. cDNA synthesis was primed from the TCR beta constant segment and was followed by two successive PCR amplification steps. Sequencing of the libraries produced 2 x 150 bp reads on Illumina HiSeq 2000/2500, MiSeq or NextSeq. MIGEC handled demultiplexing of the reads and grouping by UMI, while MiTCR was used to assemble and quantify clonotypes. Only TCR cDNA sequences supported by at least two reads were kept to exclude erroneous sequences. Downstream repertoire analysis used the tcR package, and clonotypes were matched across fractions by CDR3 nucleotide sequence plus V segment. VDJmatch was used to annotate antigen specificity against VDJdb, with one amino acid substitution in CDR3 permitted.

The clonotype comes from a man in his fifties who received an inactivated influenza vaccine. Donor details come from another sample of the same person, matched by shared clones. The rearrangement combines TRBV20-1 with TRBJ2-7, with 10 junctional bases fitting TRBD1. The sample was CD4+ T cells sorted from PBMCs, taken 12 days after vaccination. The CDR3 corresponds to CSAYSGTGDEQYF. The sequenced DNA is TGCAGTGCCTATAGCGGGACAGGGGACGAGCAGTACTTC.